This T cell receptor (beta chain) was retrieved from a study of blood T cell repertoires in COVID-19. The CDR3 has 14 residues. The V segment lost 6 bases and the J segment 6 bases; nucleotides outside the gene matches: 3. Germline CDR1 is MNHEY and CDR2 is SMNVEV (reference sequence). Only in-frame clones appear in the TCRdb table, and some are missing; sequencing was by immunoSEQ multiplex PCR. Found here are just under 55,000 clones, 90% of them singletons; the top ten hold about 4%. This clone was counted once. Sequenced: peripheral blood. The V and J genes are TRBV27 and TRBJ2-2; 11 nucleotides line up with TRBD2. The source of this sequence is a man aged 45-65 years with acute or convalescent COVID-19. This CDR3 is CASRGLAVAGELFF. CDR3 coding DNA: TGTGCCAGCAGGGGACTAGCGGTTGCCGGGGAGCTGTTTTTT.